One T cell receptor (beta chain) is described in this entry. Only in-frame clones appear in the TCRdb table, and some are missing; sequencing was by immunoSEQ multiplex PCR. The sample consists of 55,000 to 70,000 clones, 88% of them appearing once. J was trimmed by 4 bases and V by 0 bases; bases with no gene match: 11. Germline-derived CDR1 and CDR2 are MGHRA and YSYEKL. The CDR3 is 18 residues long. This specimen belongs to a study of blood T cell repertoires in COVID-19. Overall study context: Nucleic acid was either cDNA or gDNA, and it came from T cells, B-cell-depleted T cells, or PBMCs.

The TCR sequence derives from a woman aged 55-69 years with COVID-19, enrolled during active disease. The rearrangement links TRBV4-1 to TRBJ2-2, with 7 bases fitting TRBD1. Input material: peripheral blood. CDR3 region: CASSQDPRQGSGTGELFF. The CDR3 DNA reads TGCGCCAGCAGCCAAGACCCCAGACAGGGCTCGGGCACCGGGGAGCTGTTTTTT.